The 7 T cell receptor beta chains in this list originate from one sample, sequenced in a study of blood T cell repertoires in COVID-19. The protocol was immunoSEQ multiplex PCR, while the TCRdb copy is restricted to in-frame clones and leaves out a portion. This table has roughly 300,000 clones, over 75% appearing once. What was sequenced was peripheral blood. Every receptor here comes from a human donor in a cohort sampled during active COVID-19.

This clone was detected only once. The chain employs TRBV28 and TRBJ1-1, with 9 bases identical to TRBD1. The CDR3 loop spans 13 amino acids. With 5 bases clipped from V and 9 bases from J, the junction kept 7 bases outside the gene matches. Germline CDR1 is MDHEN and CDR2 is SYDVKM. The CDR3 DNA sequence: TGTGCCAGCAGTCCACGGGACAGGGAGAAAGCTTTCTTT. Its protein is CASSPRDREKAFF.

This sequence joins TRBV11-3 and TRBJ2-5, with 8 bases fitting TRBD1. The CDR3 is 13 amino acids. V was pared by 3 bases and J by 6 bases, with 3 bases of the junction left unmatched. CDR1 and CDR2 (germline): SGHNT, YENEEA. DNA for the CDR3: TGTGCCAGCAGCTTCGGACAGGGAAAGACCCAGTACTTC. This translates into CASSFGQGKTQYF.

This CDR3 is CAWSPDRGPQETQYF. For the CDR3, the DNA is TGTGCCTGGAGCCCTGACAGGGGGCCACAAGAGACCCAGTACTTC. The gene calls are TRBV30 and TRBJ2-5; 10 bases are a match to TRBD1. The CDR3 has 15 amino acids. Germline V gene data show CDR1 as GTSNPN and CDR2 as SVGIG (reference sequence). Trimming took 3 bases from V and 2 from J; bases not matched to a gene: 6.

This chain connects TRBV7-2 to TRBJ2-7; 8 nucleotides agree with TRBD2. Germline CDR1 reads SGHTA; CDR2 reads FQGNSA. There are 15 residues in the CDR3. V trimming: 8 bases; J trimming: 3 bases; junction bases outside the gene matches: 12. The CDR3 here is CASGSAGTRNYEQYF. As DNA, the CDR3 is TGTGCCAGCGGCTCGGCCGGGACTAGGAACTACGAGCAGTACTTC.

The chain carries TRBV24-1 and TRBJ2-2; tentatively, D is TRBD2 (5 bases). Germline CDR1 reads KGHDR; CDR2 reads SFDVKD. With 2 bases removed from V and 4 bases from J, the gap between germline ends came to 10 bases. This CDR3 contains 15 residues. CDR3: CATSDSRTVTGELFF. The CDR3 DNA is TGTGCCACCAGTGATTCTCGGACTGTCACCGGGGAGCTGTTTTTT.

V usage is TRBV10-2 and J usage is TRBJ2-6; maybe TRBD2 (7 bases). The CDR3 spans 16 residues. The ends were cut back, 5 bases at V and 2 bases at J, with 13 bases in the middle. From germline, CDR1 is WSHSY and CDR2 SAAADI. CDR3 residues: CASSSRGAPGANVLTF. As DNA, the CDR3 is TGCGCCAGCAGTTCTCGGGGGGCGCCTGGGGCCAACGTCCTGACTTTC.

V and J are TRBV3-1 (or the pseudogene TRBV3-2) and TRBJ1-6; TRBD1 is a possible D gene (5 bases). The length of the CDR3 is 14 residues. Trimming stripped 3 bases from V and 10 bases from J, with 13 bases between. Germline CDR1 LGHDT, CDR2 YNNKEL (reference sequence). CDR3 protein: CASSQGEGGSPLHF. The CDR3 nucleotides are TGTGCCAGCAGCCAGGGGGAGGGAGGATCACCCCTCCACTTT.